The rows below give T cell receptor beta chains drawn from one sample of a study of graft-versus-host responses after intestinal transplantation. These receptors are not linked to any known antigen. Method: immunoSEQ multiplex PCR; TCRdb's copy keeps in-frame clones and lacks some. The sample has more than 65,000 clones, 70% to 90% seen once. The sequenced sample was unstimulated CD4+ T cells sorted from spleen or lymph node cells, obtained before intestinal transplant. All receptors derive from a human donor who received an intestinal transplant. The CDR3 runs from the conserved cysteine through the conserved F or W. A D gene is named only where the DNA matches it firmly. Where a row states a size, it is once, few, many or the class of an expanded clone; other rows omit it.

TRBJ2-5,once,TRBV5-1,TRBD2,CASSDKLAGVVETQYF,TGCGCCAGCAGTGATAAACTAGCGGGAGTGGTGGAGACCCAGTACTTC
TRBJ1-2,.,TRBV5-4,.,CASSLPGNGYTF,TGTGCCAGCAGCTTGCCAGGGAATGGCTACACCTTC
TRBJ1-1,.,TRBV7-3,.,CASSLTGLNTEAFF,TGTGCCAGCAGCTTAACCGGGTTGAACACTGAAGCTTTCTTT
TRBJ2-7,.,TRBV27,.,CASSQPLGGVPVEQYF,TGTGCCAGCAGTCAACCGCTGGGCGGGGTTCCTGTCGAGCAGTACTTC
TRBJ1-5,few,TRBV27,.,CASSTTGINYSNQPQHF,TGTGCCAGCAGTACGACCGGGATAAATTATAGCAATCAGCCCCAGCATTTT
TRBJ2-2,.,TRBV19,.,CATNPTGAGGELFF,TGTGCCACCAACCCGACGGGAGCTGGAGGGGAGCTGTTTTTT
TRBJ2-3,.,TRBV10-3,.,CATSGGGNTQYF,TGTGCCACCTCCGGAGGTGGGAATACGCAGTATTTT
TRBJ2-1,.,TRBV27,TRBD2,CASSVTSGSTGEQFF,TGTGCCAGCAGTGTAACTAGCGGGAGTACAGGTGAGCAGTTCTTC
TRBJ2-7,.,TRBV6-1,TRBD2,CASSEGGLARREQYF,TGTGCCAGCAGTGAAGGGGGACTAGCGAGGAGGGAGCAGTACTTC
TRBJ2-6,.,TRBV9,TRBD1,CASSLYGTESHLGANVLTF,TGTGCCAGCAGCCTCTATGGGACAGAGAGCCATCTGGGAGCCAACGTCCTGACTTTC
TRBJ2-3,.,TRBV7-2,.,CASSRPLARDTQYF,TGTGCCAGCAGCCGCCCGTTAGCTAGGGATACGCAGTATTTT
TRBJ2-5,.,TRBV6-5,.,CASSLQPGGETQYF,TGTGCCAGCAGCCTACAGCCTGGGGGGGAGACCCAGTACTTC
TRBJ1-6,.,TRBV28,TRBD1,CASSWGQGFGNSPLHF,TGTGCCAGCAGTTGGGGACAGGGGTTTGGAAATTCACCCCTCCACTTT
TRBJ2-7,.,TRBV7-2,.,CASSLVPGQAYEQYF,TGTGCCAGCAGCTTAGTACCGGGACAAGCCTACGAGCAGTACTTC
TRBJ1-4,once,TRBV6-5,TRBD1,CASSPGTVNEKLFF,TGTGCCAGCAGCCCCGGGACAGTCAATGAAAAACTGTTTTTT
TRBJ1-4,.,TRBV5-6,.,CASSPHGLSDEKLFF,TGTGCCAGCAGCCCCCACGGGTTATCGGATGAAAAACTGTTTTTT
TRBJ2-2,.,TRBV10-3,.,CAIKTAGRSTGELFF,TGTGCCATCAAAACGGCAGGTCGCAGCACCGGGGAGCTGTTTTTT
TRBJ2-3,.,TRBV6-6,.,CASSYRVADTQYF,TGTGCCAGCAGTTACAGGGTAGCGGATACGCAGTATTTT
TRBJ1-1,.,TRBV27,TRBD1,CASSLFQGATEAFF,TGTGCCAGCAGTTTATTTCAGGGGGCAACTGAAGCTTTCTTT
TRBJ1-2,.,TRBV5-1,.,CASSLEQPRDGYTF,TGCGCCAGCAGCTTGGAACAGCCCCGAGACGGCTACACCTTC
TRBJ1-2,.,TRBV6-5,TRBD1,CASSRQQGAAYGYTF,TGTGCCAGCAGCCGACAACAGGGGGCGGCCTATGGCTACACCTTC
TRBJ1-3,few,TRBV5-1,TRBD1,CASSRDSPSGNTIYF,TGCGCCAGCAGCCGGGACAGTCCCTCTGGAAACACCATATATTTT
TRBJ1-3,.,TRBV6-1,.,CASVPVPDSGNTIYF,TGTGCCAGCGTCCCAGTCCCCGACTCTGGAAACACCATATATTTT
TRBJ1-2,.,TRBV11-1,TRBD1,CASSRGQGAPMYGYTF,TGTGCCAGCAGCCGGGGACAGGGGGCGCCGATGTATGGCTACACCTTC
TRBJ2-1,.,TRBV10-3,TRBD2,CAITPGGPYNEQFF,TGTGCCATCACTCCGGGAGGCCCCTACAATGAGCAGTTCTTC
TRBJ2-7,.,TRBV6-5,TRBD1,CASSPTGTGGLEQYF,TGTGCCAGCAGCCCTACCGGGACAGGGGGCCTCGAGCAGTACTTC
TRBJ2-1,.,TRBV10-2,TRBD2,CASVTSGANEQFF,TGCGCCAGTGTGACTAGCGGGGCGAATGAGCAGTTCTTC
TRBJ2-1,.,TRBV19,TRBD1,CASSKGASPFFYNEQFF,TGTGCCAGTAGTAAGGGGGCTAGCCCTTTCTTCTACAATGAGCAGTTCTTC
TRBJ1-2,.,TRBV30,.,CAWSVTPYGYTF,TGTGCCTGGAGTGTTACTCCCTATGGCTACACCTTC
TRBJ1-5,.,TRBV18,TRBD1,CASSPETGVTSGYQPQHF,TGTGCCAGCTCACCCGAGACAGGGGTGACGTCGGGGTATCAGCCCCAGCATTTT
TRBJ2-5,.,TRBV27,TRBD2,CASSLMMAPSGRVQETQYF,TGTGCCAGCAGTTTAATGATGGCCCCTAGCGGGAGGGTCCAAGAGACCCAGTACTTC